Below, one T cell receptor (beta chain) is given with its context. These data come from a study of patients and donors after allogeneic stem cell transplantation. CDR3 size: 15 residues. CDR1 MNHNS and CDR2 SASEGT come from the germline V gene. V lost 7 bases and J lost 6; bases outside the gene matches: 8. TCRdb re-called the RT-PCR reads through MiXCR, storing one row per CDR3 protein. Counted here are about a million distinct CDR3 sequences, roughly 18% occurring once; the ten biggest clones make up around 6%. The receptor comes from a human donor who was either an allogeneic HSCT recipient or a stem cell or donor lymphocyte infusion donor (not recorded which). It is not recorded whose cells these are; they may come from a transplant donor. Sequencing was performed on blood, either unsorted or a sorted T cell fraction (not recorded which). The chain carries TRBV6-1 and TRBJ2-2; 10 bases are shared with TRBD2. The CDR3, as DNA: TGTGCCAGCACCTCTCCAGCGGGAGGGCCCGGGGAGCTGTTTTTT. The encoded protein is CASTSPAGGPGELFF.